One sample yielded the 3 T cell receptor beta chains listed below, sequenced in a study of CD8 T cells in ankylosing spondylitis. TCRdb reanalysed the 5' RACE reads using MiXCR and keeps one entry per CDR3 protein. The table has approximately 250,000 distinct CDR3 sequences, 20% to 30% seen once. The source material was blood, either unsorted or a sorted T cell fraction (not recorded which). All receptors derive from a male donor with ankylosing spondylitis or in good health (not recorded which).

The chain links TRBV18 to TRBJ1-4; a possible D gene is TRBD1 (5 bases). Trimming left V 3 bases short and J 5 bases short, with 16 bases between. The CDR3 loop spans 16 amino acids. Per germline, CDR1 KGHSH and CDR2 LQKENI. The CDR3 nucleotides are TGTGCCAGCTCACCGGGACGCTGGGGAGAAAATGAAAAACTGTTTTTT. Its translation is CASSPGRWGENEKLFF.

This clonotype was detected only once. The rearrangement links TRBV4-2 to TRBJ2-2; weak D call: TRBD2 (5 bases). CDR1 and CDR2 (germline): LGHNA, YNFKEQ. The V and J ends lost 2 bases and 8 bases respectively, with 15 bases between them. The CDR3 totals 15 residues. The DNA of the CDR3 is TGTGCCAGCAGCCAAACCAACCGGGGTTCGGGGGAGCTGTTTTTT. The encoded protein is CASSQTNRGSGELFF.

This clonotype came up a few times. The V call is TRBV2, the J call TRBJ2-5; 9 bases match TRBD1. CDR1 SNHLY and CDR2 FYNNEI come from the germline V gene. This CDR3 has 14 amino acids. Germline trimming cut 6 bases from V and 3 bases from J; bases unmatched to any gene: 5. The CDR3 DNA reads TGTGCCAGCAGCGGAACAGGGGGCGAAGAGACCCAGTACTTC. This codes for CASSGTGGEETQYF.